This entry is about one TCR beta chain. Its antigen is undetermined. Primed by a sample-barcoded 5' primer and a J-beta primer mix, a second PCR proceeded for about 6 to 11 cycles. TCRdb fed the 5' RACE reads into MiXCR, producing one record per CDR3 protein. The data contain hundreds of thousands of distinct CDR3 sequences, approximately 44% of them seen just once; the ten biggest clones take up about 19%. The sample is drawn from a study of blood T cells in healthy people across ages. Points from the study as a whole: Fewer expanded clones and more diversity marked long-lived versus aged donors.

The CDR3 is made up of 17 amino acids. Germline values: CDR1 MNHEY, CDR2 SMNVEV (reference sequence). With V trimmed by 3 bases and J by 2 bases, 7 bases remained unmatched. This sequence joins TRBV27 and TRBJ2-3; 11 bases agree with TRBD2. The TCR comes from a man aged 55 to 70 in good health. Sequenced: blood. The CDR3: CASSLASGGPITDTQYF. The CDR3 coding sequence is TGTGCCAGCAGTTTGGCTAGCGGGGGGCCTATCACAGATACGCAGTATTTT.